The rows below give T cell receptor beta chains drawn from one sample of a study of OX40 agonist ivuxolimab in advanced cancers. Assay: immunoSEQ multiplex PCR; the TCRdb copy retains only in-frame clones and omits some. The sample holds tens of thousands of clones, more than 65% seen once. Source: CD4+ or CD8+ T cells sorted from blood, taken in a trial of the OX40 agonist ivuxolimab. All receptors derive from an adult with an advanced solid tumor such as melanoma, head and neck, liver or kidney cancer. Each CDR3 is given with its conserved first and last residue. The D gene is left open where the match is weak. The size field is filled for only some rows; it gives once, few, many or a size class.

>15|-|TRBD1|TRBV6-1|TRBJ1-3
TGTGCCAGCAGAAACAGGGGGCTGGCTGGAAACACCATATATTTT
CASRNRGLAGNTIYF
>14|-|-|TRBV19|TRBJ2-4
TGTGCCAGTAGCGGGGACCTAGCCAAAAACATTCAGTACTTC
CASSGDLAKNIQYF
>16|-|-|TRBV5-6|TRBJ2-5
TGTGCCAGCAGCACTTCGGGACGGCTGGTGGGTGAGACCCAGTACTTC
CASSTSGRLVGETQYF
>13|few|-|TRBV7-3|TRBJ1-1
TGTGCCAGCAGCTTATTGGGGAACACTGAAGCTTTCTTT
CASSLLGNTEAFF
>15|-|-|TRBV4-3|TRBJ2-5
TGCGCCAGCAGCCAAGTCTGGTGGAACCAAGAGACCCAGTACTTC
CASSQVWWNQETQYF
>12|-|-|TRBV30|TRBJ2-7
TGTGCCTGGAGTGTAAGCATCTACGAGCAGTACTTC
CAWSVSIYEQYF
>14|-|-|TRBV5-5|TRBJ1-1
TGTGCCAGCAGCGGACTCGGTCAGCCCGCTGAAGCTTTCTTT
CASSGLGQPAEAFF
>11|-|-|TRBV12-5|TRBJ2-1
TGTGCTAGTGGTCCCAGCCGTGAGCAGTTCTTC
CASGPSREQFF
>15|-|-|TRBV5-6|TRBJ1-2
TGTGCCAGCAGCCTCGCGGGGGGCACCAACTATGGCTACACCTTC
CASSLAGGTNYGYTF
>13|-|-|TRBV7-8|TRBJ1-1
TGTGCCAGCAGCTTACAGGGTGGCACTGAAGCTTTCTTT
CASSLQGGTEAFF
>15|once|-|TRBV29-1|TRBJ1-3
TGCAGCGTTGAAGATCGGGGCGCGGATGGAAACACCATATATTTT
CSVEDRGADGNTIYF
>11|once|-|TRBV18|TRBJ2-5
TGTGCCAGCTCACCACGAGAGACCCAGTACTTC
CASSPRETQYF
>15|-|-|TRBV23-1|TRBJ2-7
TGCGCCAGCAAATTCACAGGGTTAGTGAACTACGAGCAGTACTTC
CASKFTGLVNYEQYF
>15|few|-|TRBV11-1|TRBJ1-3
TGTGCCAGCAGCCCCCGGGCCAACTCTGGAAACACCATATATTTT
CASSPRANSGNTIYF
>14|once|-|TRBV9|TRBJ1-4
TGTGCCAGCAGCGTAGAGGCGGGGGGTGAAAAACTGTTTTTT
CASSVEAGGEKLFF
>13|-|-|TRBV19|TRBJ2-5
TGTGCCAGTAGAGGTCGGGGGCAAGAGACCCAGTACTTC
CASRGRGQETQYF
>15|-|-|TRBV10-3|TRBJ2-7
TGTGCCGTGACACCTGGCGCAGAGAGCTCCTACGAGCAGTACTTC
CAVTPGAESSYEQYF
>14|-|TRBD1|TRBV10-2|TRBJ2-5
TGCGCCAGCAGTGTTCCGGGACAGGGAGAGACCCAGTACTTC
CASSVPGQGETQYF
>14|-|TRBD1|TRBV7-2|TRBJ1-4
TGTGCCAGCAGCTTGGACAGGGTGGGTGAAAAACTGTTTTTT
CASSLDRVGEKLFF
>14|few|-|TRBV9|TRBJ1-2
TGTGCCAGCAGCCTAAGAGCACAGGGAAATGGCTACACCTTC
CASSLRAQGNGYTF
>11|-|-|TRBV18|TRBJ2-5
TGTGCCAGCTCACCACAGGAGACCCAGTACTTC
CASSPQETQYF
>12|-|-|TRBV7-2|TRBJ2-3
TGTGCCAGCAGCTTAGAGGTAGATACGCAGTATTTT
CASSLEVDTQYF
>13|-|-|TRBV9|TRBJ1-5
TGTGCCAGCAGCGTAACCCTAGATCAGCCCCAGCATTTT
CASSVTLDQPQHF
>15|-|TRBD2|TRBV7-3|TRBJ2-3
TGTGCCAGCAGCCCTGCCAGCGGGACCACAGATACGCAGTATTTT
CASSPASGTTDTQYF
>13|-|-|TRBV6-6|TRBJ1-5
TGTGCCAGCAGTTACTCAGGGCTTCAGCCCCAGCATTTT
CASSYSGLQPQHF
>14|-|TRBD1|TRBV11-1|TRBJ1-1
TGTGCCACCCGCGGGACAGAAATTAACACTGAAGCTTTCTTT
CATRGTEINTEAFF
>15|few|TRBD2|TRBV6-5|TRBJ2-3
TGTGCCAGCAGGCCTATCAGCGGGGGGGCAGATACGCAGTATTTT
CASRPISGGADTQYF
>14|-|-|TRBV11-1|TRBJ2-7
TGTGCCAGCAGCTCCCGGGACAACTACTACGAGCAGTACTTC
CASSSRDNYYEQYF
>15|-|-|TRBV15|TRBJ2-1
TGTGCCACCAGCAGAGGAGGAGCCTCCTACAATGAGCAGTTCTTC
CATSRGGASYNEQFF
>22|-|TRBD1|TRBV7-8|TRBJ1-3
TGTGCCAGCAGCGTCAGGCAACATTATGTGACAGGGGTTCTTTCCTCTGGAAACACCATATATTTT
CASSVRQHYVTGVLSSGNTIYF
>15|-|-|TRBV7-9|TRBJ2-7
TGTGCCAGCAGCGATACAGGGTCCCCCTTGACCGAGCAGTACTTC
CASSDTGSPLTEQYF
>13|-|-|TRBV30|TRBJ1-3
TGTGCCTGGAGTCGGGGGGCTGGAAACACCATATATTTT
CAWSRGAGNTIYF
>14|-|-|TRBV5-1|TRBJ2-3
TGCGCCAGCGGCCAAAGGGTGGGCGGAGATACGCAGTATTTT
CASGQRVGGDTQYF
>14|-|TRBD1|TRBV11-1|TRBJ2-7
TGTGCCAGCAGCCGCGGGACAGGATCCTACGAGCAGTACTTC
CASSRGTGSYEQYF
>18|-|-|TRBV11-2|TRBJ1-2
TGTGCCAGCAGCTTAGATGGTCGGCAGATAACTCCGACCTATGGCTACACCTTC
CASSLDGRQITPTYGYTF
>15|-|-|TRBV5-1|TRBJ2-1
TGCGCCAGCAGCGTTAAGCAGAGCTCCTACAATGAGCAGTTCTTC
CASSVKQSSYNEQFF
>14|-|-|TRBV7-9|TRBJ2-7
TGTGCCAGCACCCTACTCCCGGAAACCTACGAGCAGTACTTC
CASTLLPETYEQYF